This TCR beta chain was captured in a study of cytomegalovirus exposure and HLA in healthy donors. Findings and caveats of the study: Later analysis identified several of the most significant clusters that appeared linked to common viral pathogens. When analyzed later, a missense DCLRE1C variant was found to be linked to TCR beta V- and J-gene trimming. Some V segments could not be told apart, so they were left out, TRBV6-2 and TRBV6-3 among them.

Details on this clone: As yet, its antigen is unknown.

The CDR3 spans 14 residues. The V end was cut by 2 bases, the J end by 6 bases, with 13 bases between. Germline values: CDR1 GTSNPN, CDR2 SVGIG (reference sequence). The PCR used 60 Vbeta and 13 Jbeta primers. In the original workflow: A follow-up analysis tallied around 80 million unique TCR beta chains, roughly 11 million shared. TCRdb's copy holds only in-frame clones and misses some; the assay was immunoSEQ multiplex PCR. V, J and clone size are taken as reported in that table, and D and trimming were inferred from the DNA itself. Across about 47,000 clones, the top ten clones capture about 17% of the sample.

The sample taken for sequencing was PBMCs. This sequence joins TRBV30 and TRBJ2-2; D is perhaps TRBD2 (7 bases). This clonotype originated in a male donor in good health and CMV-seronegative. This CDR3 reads CAWSRGGASGELFF. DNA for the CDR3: TGTGCCTGGAGTAGAGGGGGGGCGTCCGGGGAGCTGTTTTTT.